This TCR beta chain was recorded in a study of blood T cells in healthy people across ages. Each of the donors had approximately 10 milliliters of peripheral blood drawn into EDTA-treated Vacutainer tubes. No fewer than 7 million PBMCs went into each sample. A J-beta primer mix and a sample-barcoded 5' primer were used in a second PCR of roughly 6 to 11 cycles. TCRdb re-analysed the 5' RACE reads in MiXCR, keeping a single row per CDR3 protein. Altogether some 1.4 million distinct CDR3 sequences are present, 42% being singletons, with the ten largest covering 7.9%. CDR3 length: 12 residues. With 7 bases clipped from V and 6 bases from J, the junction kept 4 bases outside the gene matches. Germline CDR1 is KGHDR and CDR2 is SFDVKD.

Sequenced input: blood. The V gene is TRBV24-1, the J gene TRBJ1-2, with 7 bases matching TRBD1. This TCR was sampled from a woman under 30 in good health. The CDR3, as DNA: TGTGCCACCAGGGGGACAGTGGATGGCTACACCTTC. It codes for CATRGTVDGYTF.